A selection of T cell receptor beta chains follows, all from one sample in a study of blood T cells in healthy people across ages. TCRdb ran MiXCR on the 5' RACE reads and lists one entry per CDR3 protein. This sample carries around 1.5 million distinct CDR3 sequences, 30% to 40% of them seen once, and the ten largest clones take approximately 11%. Material: blood. The origin of the receptors is a woman aged 30 to 39 in good health. CDR3s include the opening cysteine and the closing phenylalanine or tryptophan. A D gene is named only where the DNA matches it firmly. Clone size appears in some rows only: once, few, many, or a class for an expanded clone.

j_gene	v_gene	d_gene	abundance	CDR3aa	CDR3nt
TRBJ2-7	TRBV29-1	TRBD1	many	CSVEGAGQGPSYEQYF	TGCAGCGTTGAAGGGGCCGGACAGGGCCCGAGTTACGAGCAGTACTTC
TRBJ2-1	TRBV10-3	NA	NA	CAVSGTGGLSSEQFF	TGTGCCGTCAGTGGAACCGGGGGGCTTAGTAGTGAGCAGTTCTTC
TRBJ2-1	TRBV24-1	TRBD2	NA	CATSEAGTSVQFF	TGTGCCACCAGTGAAGCTGGGACTAGCGTGCAGTTCTTC
TRBJ2-5	TRBV20-1	TRBD1	many	CSAPFLRGQETQYF	TGCAGTGCCCCATTTCTCAGGGGGCAGGAGACCCAGTACTTC
TRBJ2-3	TRBV5-1	NA	NA	CASSPGLDPSTDTQYF	TGCGCCAGCAGCCCCGGACTGGACCCCAGCACAGATACGCAGTATTTT
TRBJ1-1	TRBV12-3/TRBV12-4	NA	NA	CASSEGTYKAFF	TGTGCCAGCAGTGAGGGGACCTACAAAGCTTTCTTT
TRBJ2-7	TRBV20-1	TRBD2	many	CSASPGTSLTYEQYF	TGCAGTGCTAGCCCCGGGACTAGCCTTACCTACGAGCAGTACTTC
TRBJ1-3	TRBV10-3	NA	NA	CAISEGGGRNTIYF	TGTGCCATCAGTGAGGGAGGGGGACGAAACACCATATATTTT
TRBJ2-1	TRBV29-1	NA	many	CSVGGGGGSFF	TGCAGCGTTGGCGGTGGCGGGGGCTCGTTCTTC
TRBJ1-1	TRBV13	NA	few	CASSLGARVEAFF	TGTGCCAGCAGCTTAGGCGCCAGGGTGGAAGCTTTCTTT
TRBJ2-1	TRBV12-3/TRBV12-4	NA	NA	CASSSQDGGRGNEQFF	TGTGCCAGCAGTTCCCAGGACGGAGGAAGGGGCAATGAGCAGTTCTTC
TRBJ1-1	TRBV4-1	TRBD1	NA	CASSPGTGGLNTEAFF	TGCGCCAGCAGCCCCGGGACAGGGGGCTTGAACACTGAGGCTTTCTTT